Each of the 7 T cell receptor beta chains below was sequenced from the same sample in a study of blood T cell repertoires in COVID-19. Some clones are missing from TCRdb's copy, which holds only in-frame ones; the method was immunoSEQ multiplex PCR. The sample has about 110,000 clones; 60% to 85% are singletons. The specimen sequenced was peripheral blood. These receptors came from a man between 65 and 80 years old with acute or convalescent COVID-19.

The gene calls are TRBV29-1 and TRBJ2-7, with 10 bases aligning to TRBD1. With 7 bases clipped from V and 8 bases from J, the junction kept 8 bases outside the gene matches. From germline, CDR1 is SQVTM and CDR2 ANQGSEA. The CDR3 loop spans 12 amino acids. CDR3 sequence: CSAGGQGVKQYF. In nucleotides, the CDR3 is TGCAGCGCCGGTGGACAGGGGGTTAAGCAGTACTTC.

J is TRBJ1-2 and V is TRBV3-1 (or the pseudogene TRBV3-2); D is ambiguous. Trimming stripped 1 base from V and 6 bases from J, with 6 bases between. The germline V gene encodes CDR1 LGHDT and CDR2 YNNKEL (reference sequence). CDR3 length: 12 amino acids. The CDR3: CASSQGGDGYTF. The CDR3 region has the DNA TGTGCCAGCAGCCAAGGCGGGGATGGCTACACCTTC.

The chain carries TRBV27 and TRBJ1-5, with 8 bases lining up with TRBD1. Germline V gene lookup returns CDR1 MNHEY and CDR2 SMNVEV (reference sequence). J was trimmed by 5 bases and V by 4 bases; bases with no gene match: 4. The length of the CDR3 is 14 residues. The CDR3 nucleotides read TGTGCCAGCAGTTCCGGACAGGGTGATCAGCCCCAGCATTTT. Translation: CASSSGQGDQPQHF.

This chain uses TRBV6-5 with TRBJ2-5; D is perhaps TRBD1 (6 bases). CDR1 and CDR2 from the germline V gene are MNHEY and SVGAGI. V was pared by 9 bases and J by 0 bases, with 14 bases between. CDR3 length equals 14 residues. The CDR3 sequence is CASRRQADQETQYF. In nucleotides, the CDR3 is TGTGCCAGTCGAAGACAGGCAGACCAAGAGACCCAGTACTTC.

This chain joins TRBV12-3 or TRBV12-4 and TRBJ2-1; 7 bases fit TRBD1. Trimming cost V 6 bases and J 7 bases; bases outside gene matches: 3. The CDR3 loop spans 12 amino acids. The CDR3 here is CASRTGRNEQFF. CDR3 in DNA: TGTGCCAGCAGGACAGGGCGAAATGAGCAGTTCTTC.

The chain recombines TRBV27 with TRBJ2-1, with D possibly TRBD2 on 5 matching bases. The CDR3 is 17 amino acids. CDR1 and CDR2 (germline): MNHEY, SMNVEV (reference sequence). Trimming took off 3 bases at V and 6 bases at J, with 21 bases between the two ends. CDR3 region: CASSFPETPARGNEQFF. CDR3 coding DNA: TGTGCCAGCAGTTTCCCAGAGACACCTGCACGGGGCAATGAGCAGTTCTTC.

The chain couples TRBV5-1 to TRBJ1-5; 7 bases match TRBD1. Germline V gene data show CDR1 as SGHRS and CDR2 as YFSETQ. V lost 4 bases, J lost 7 bases, and 8 bases stayed unmatched. The CDR3 is 14 amino acids. CDR3 in DNA: TGCGCCAGCAGCACCGGACAGGTGGGACAGCCCCAGCATTTT. Translated, it gives CASSTGQVGQPQHF.